This is a list of T cell receptor beta chains from one sample in a study of OX40 agonist ivuxolimab in advanced cancers. The assay was immunoSEQ multiplex PCR, and TCRdb's table has in-frame clones only and misses some. Of roughly 60,000 clones in the sample, approximately 89% were seen once. This material consisted of CD4+ or CD8+ T cells sorted from blood, taken in a trial of the OX40 agonist ivuxolimab. All receptors come from an adult with an advanced solid tumor such as melanoma, head and neck, liver or kidney cancer. Each CDR3 is given with its conserved first and last residue. The order of the fields is clone size, D gene, J gene, V gene, CDR3 DNA, CDR3 protein. A D gene is named only where the DNA matches it firmly. Clone size is shown for a subset of rows, as once, few, many or a class of expanded clone.

clone size: once
D gene: .
J gene: TRBJ2-7
V gene: TRBV6-1
CDR3 DNA: TGTGCCAGCAGTGAACGTCCAAGGGGGGGCTCCTACGAGCAGTACTTC
CDR3 protein: CASSERPRGGSYEQYF

clone size: .
D gene: TRBD1
J gene: TRBJ1-4
V gene: TRBV7-2
CDR3 DNA: TGTGCCAGCAGCATGGACAGGGCAACTAATGAAAAACTGTTTTTT
CDR3 protein: CASSMDRATNEKLFF

clone size: .
D gene: .
J gene: TRBJ2-7
V gene: TRBV5-4
CDR3 DNA: TGTGCCAGCAGCATCGGGACACGCGCCGAGCAGTACTTC
CDR3 protein: CASSIGTRAEQYF

clone size: once
D gene: TRBD1
J gene: TRBJ1-2
V gene: TRBV7-9
CDR3 DNA: TGTGCCAGCAGCTTAGACGTACTGGGACAGGTCAACTATGGCTACACCTTC
CDR3 protein: CASSLDVLGQVNYGYTF

clone size: .
D gene: TRBD1
J gene: TRBJ2-6
V gene: TRBV4-2
CDR3 DNA: TGTGCCAGCAGCCCGAGTGGGACAGGGATTAGGACTGGGGCCAACGTCCTGACTTTC
CDR3 protein: CASSPSGTGIRTGANVLTF

clone size: .
D gene: TRBD1
J gene: TRBJ2-3
V gene: TRBV28
CDR3 DNA: TGTGCCAGCGTTCTCCGGGACAGGGTCACAGATACGCAGTATTTT
CDR3 protein: CASVLRDRVTDTQYF

clone size: .
D gene: .
J gene: TRBJ2-7
V gene: TRBV6-6
CDR3 DNA: TGTGCCAGCCGTCCAGGGGGTAGCGGCTACGAGCAGTACTTC
CDR3 protein: CASRPGGSGYEQYF

clone size: .
D gene: TRBD2
J gene: TRBJ2-2
V gene: TRBV7-7
CDR3 DNA: TGTGCCAGCAGCCGGAGCGGGACGAACACCGGGGAGCTGTTTTTT
CDR3 protein: CASSRSGTNTGELFF

clone size: .
D gene: TRBD2
J gene: TRBJ2-1
V gene: TRBV7-2
CDR3 DNA: TGTGCCAGCAGCTTCACGGGAGGCTGGGATGAGCAGTTCTTC
CDR3 protein: CASSFTGGWDEQFF

clone size: .
D gene: .
J gene: TRBJ2-7
V gene: TRBV4-1
CDR3 DNA: TGCGCCAGCAGTCCCCTGGGGGGCCAGCAGTACTTC
CDR3 protein: CASSPLGGQQYF

clone size: .
D gene: TRBD2
J gene: TRBJ2-5
V gene: TRBV19
CDR3 DNA: TGTGCCAGTTCGCAGACTAGCGGGCAAGAGACCCAGTACTTC
CDR3 protein: CASSQTSGQETQYF

clone size: .
D gene: .
J gene: TRBJ1-2
V gene: TRBV7-9
CDR3 DNA: TGTGCCAGCAGCTTTCCACCGAGAGGGGCTAACTATGGCTACACCTTC
CDR3 protein: CASSFPPRGANYGYTF

clone size: .
D gene: .
J gene: TRBJ2-1
V gene: TRBV28
CDR3 DNA: TGTGCCAGCAGTTTTGACACATACAATGAGCAGTTCTTC
CDR3 protein: CASSFDTYNEQFF

clone size: .
D gene: TRBD2
J gene: TRBJ2-1
V gene: TRBV5-1
CDR3 DNA: TGCGCCAGCAGCTTAGCGGGAGTGGGCTCCTACAATGAGCAGTTCTTC
CDR3 protein: CASSLAGVGSYNEQFF

clone size: .
D gene: .
J gene: TRBJ2-7
V gene: TRBV5-6
CDR3 DNA: TGTGCCAGCAGCCAGCAGTGGGGCGAGCAGTACTTC
CDR3 protein: CASSQQWGEQYF

clone size: .
D gene: TRBD1
J gene: TRBJ1-1
V gene: TRBV18
CDR3 DNA: TGTGCCAGCTCAGAGGGGGCGCAGAACACTGAAGCTTTCTTT
CDR3 protein: CASSEGAQNTEAFF

clone size: .
D gene: TRBD2
J gene: TRBJ2-7
V gene: TRBV28
CDR3 DNA: TGTGCCAGCAGTTTACTAGCGGGGTCCTTCGACGAGCAGTACTTC
CDR3 protein: CASSLLAGSFDEQYF

clone size: few
D gene: .
J gene: TRBJ2-7
V gene: TRBV6-1
CDR3 DNA: TGTGCCAGCAAGTTGGGGGAGAGCTCCTACGAGCAGTACTTC
CDR3 protein: CASKLGESSYEQYF

clone size: .
D gene: TRBD1
J gene: TRBJ2-5
V gene: TRBV6-1
CDR3 DNA: TGTGCCAGTACAGGGGTGCAAGAGACCCAGTACTTC
CDR3 protein: CASTGVQETQYF

clone size: .
D gene: .
J gene: TRBJ2-7
V gene: TRBV29-1
CDR3 DNA: TGCAGCGTTGAAGAACCTCGTGGGGAGCAGTACTTC
CDR3 protein: CSVEEPRGEQYF

clone size: once
D gene: .
J gene: TRBJ1-2
V gene: TRBV4-1
CDR3 DNA: TGCGCCAGCAGCCAAGGGGAGTTGAGTCCCACCTATGGCTACACCTTC
CDR3 protein: CASSQGELSPTYGYTF

clone size: few
D gene: .
J gene: TRBJ1-2
V gene: TRBV7-2
CDR3 DNA: TGTGCCAGCAGCTCCGGACATGTAGGCTACACCTTC
CDR3 protein: CASSSGHVGYTF

clone size: .
D gene: .
J gene: TRBJ2-6
V gene: TRBV4-3
CDR3 DNA: TGCGCCAGCAGCCAAGCCTGGCTCGGGGCCAACGTCCTGACTTTC
CDR3 protein: CASSQAWLGANVLTF

clone size: .
D gene: .
J gene: TRBJ2-1
V gene: TRBV29-1
CDR3 DNA: TGCAGCGTTGCCGATACCGGCTCCTACAATGAGCAGTTCTTC
CDR3 protein: CSVADTGSYNEQFF

clone size: .
D gene: TRBD2
J gene: TRBJ2-7
V gene: TRBV14
CDR3 DNA: TGTGCCAGCAGCCAAGACCCCCGACTAGCGGGAGGGTACTACGAGCAGTACTTC
CDR3 protein: CASSQDPRLAGGYYEQYF

clone size: .
D gene: .
J gene: TRBJ2-3
V gene: TRBV19
CDR3 DNA: TGTGCCAGTAGCAACCCCCGACAGCCTAGCACAGATACGCAGTATTTT
CDR3 protein: CASSNPRQPSTDTQYF

clone size: .
D gene: .
J gene: TRBJ2-4
V gene: TRBV5-1
CDR3 DNA: TGCGCCAGCAGCTTGACTAGAACCAAAAACATTCAGTACTTC
CDR3 protein: CASSLTRTKNIQYF

clone size: .
D gene: .
J gene: TRBJ2-7
V gene: TRBV19
CDR3 DNA: TGTGCCAGTAGTCAAGCGGTGGGCTACGAGCAGTACTTC
CDR3 protein: CASSQAVGYEQYF

clone size: .
D gene: .
J gene: TRBJ2-2
V gene: TRBV30
CDR3 DNA: TGTGCCTGGAGTAGGGGAGTGAACACCGGGGAGCTGTTTTTT
CDR3 protein: CAWSRGVNTGELFF

clone size: .
D gene: .
J gene: TRBJ1-4
V gene: TRBV2
CDR3 DNA: TGTGCCAGCAGTGAAGGGGGCAGAGCAGGTGAAAAACTGTTTTTT
CDR3 protein: CASSEGGRAGEKLFF

clone size: .
D gene: TRBD1
J gene: TRBJ2-1
V gene: TRBV4-1
CDR3 DNA: TGCGCCAGCAGTCGGTTGGAGACAGGGGGCGTCAATGAGCAGTTCTTC
CDR3 protein: CASSRLETGGVNEQFF

clone size: .
D gene: TRBD1
J gene: TRBJ1-2
V gene: TRBV7-2
CDR3 DNA: TGTGCCAGCAGCTCAGGGACAGGGGGCTTGTATGGCTACACCTTC
CDR3 protein: CASSSGTGGLYGYTF

clone size: .
D gene: TRBD1
J gene: TRBJ1-1
V gene: TRBV28
CDR3 DNA: TGTGCCAGCAGTTTGTGGGACAGGGGGCTAAGTCGATCTACCACTGAAGCTTTCTTT
CDR3 protein: CASSLWDRGLSRSTTEAFF

clone size: once
D gene: .
J gene: TRBJ2-1
V gene: TRBV5-1
CDR3 DNA: TGCGCCAGCAGCTTGGCCCCTTCCGGGGGCCGGCAGGGTGAGCAGTTCTTC
CDR3 protein: CASSLAPSGGRQGEQFF

clone size: .
D gene: .
J gene: TRBJ2-1
V gene: TRBV25-1
CDR3 DNA: TGTGCCAGCAGTGAGCAGATTTACAATGAGCAGTTCTTC
CDR3 protein: CASSEQIYNEQFF

clone size: .
D gene: .
J gene: TRBJ2-1
V gene: TRBV7-8
CDR3 DNA: TGTGCCAGCAGCCCGCGGGACAGAGCTTACAATGAGCAGTTCTTC
CDR3 protein: CASSPRDRAYNEQFF

clone size: .
D gene: .
J gene: TRBJ2-1
V gene: TRBV7-2
CDR3 DNA: TGTGCCAGCAGCTTAGTACCTTACAATGAGCAGTTCTTC
CDR3 protein: CASSLVPYNEQFF

clone size: .
D gene: .
J gene: TRBJ2-7
V gene: TRBV15
CDR3 DNA: TGTGCCACCAGCAGAGACACAGCATACGAGCAGTACTTC
CDR3 protein: CATSRDTAYEQYF

clone size: .
D gene: .
J gene: TRBJ2-7
V gene: TRBV5-6
CDR3 DNA: TGTGCCAGCAGCTTCGGAGGAGGGGTTGAGTACGAGCAGTACTTC
CDR3 protein: CASSFGGGVEYEQYF

clone size: .
D gene: .
J gene: TRBJ2-7
V gene: TRBV6-1
CDR3 DNA: TGTGCCAGCAGTGAGAGGGCCTACGAGCAGTACTTC
CDR3 protein: CASSERAYEQYF

clone size: .
D gene: .
J gene: TRBJ2-1
V gene: TRBV28
CDR3 DNA: TGTGCCAGCAGTTCCCCTGGGACCACCGCATGGCAGTTCTTC
CDR3 protein: CASSSPGTTAWQFF

clone size: .
D gene: .
J gene: TRBJ2-7
V gene: TRBV27
CDR3 DNA: TGTGCCAGCAAACTGAAGACAGGTTACGAGCAGTACTTC
CDR3 protein: CASKLKTGYEQYF

clone size: .
D gene: .
J gene: TRBJ2-6
V gene: TRBV4-3
CDR3 DNA: TGCGCCAGCAGTGAGAGCTCTGGGGCCAACGTCCTGACTTTC
CDR3 protein: CASSESSGANVLTF

clone size: few
D gene: .
J gene: TRBJ2-7
V gene: TRBV6-5
CDR3 DNA: TGTGCCAGCGGGACAAGACAAGGCCGCTACGAGCAGTACTTC
CDR3 protein: CASGTRQGRYEQYF

clone size: .
D gene: .
J gene: TRBJ2-5
V gene: TRBV5-1
CDR3 DNA: TGCGCCAGCAGCTCGGACAGATCGGAGACCCAGTACTTC
CDR3 protein: CASSSDRSETQYF

clone size: .
D gene: TRBD1
J gene: TRBJ1-3
V gene: TRBV7-2
CDR3 DNA: TGTGCCAGCAGCTTACAGGGGGCTGGAAACACCATATATTTT
CDR3 protein: CASSLQGAGNTIYF

clone size: .
D gene: TRBD1
J gene: TRBJ2-7
V gene: TRBV5-1
CDR3 DNA: TGCGCCAGCAGCTGGACAGGGACCGAGCAGTACTTC
CDR3 protein: CASSWTGTEQYF

clone size: .
D gene: .
J gene: TRBJ2-7
V gene: TRBV6-1
CDR3 DNA: TGTGCCAGCGGGAGGGGGGCCTACGAGCAGTACTTC
CDR3 protein: CASGRGAYEQYF

clone size: .
D gene: TRBD1
J gene: TRBJ2-7
V gene: TRBV5-4
CDR3 DNA: TGTGCCAGCACCATAGGGGGCAGGGAGAACGAGCAGTACTTC
CDR3 protein: CASTIGGRENEQYF

clone size: few
D gene: .
J gene: TRBJ2-7
V gene: TRBV4-1
CDR3 DNA: TGCGCCAGCAGCCAAGATCAAGGGTACGAGCAGTACTTC
CDR3 protein: CASSQDQGYEQYF

clone size: .
D gene: .
J gene: TRBJ2-7
V gene: TRBV19
CDR3 DNA: TGTGCCAGTAGTCGGCAGGCGTCCTACGAGCAGTACTTC
CDR3 protein: CASSRQASYEQYF

clone size: .
D gene: TRBD1
J gene: TRBJ1-6
V gene: TRBV6-6
CDR3 DNA: TGTGCCAGCAGTTCTACAGGGGGACCCCTCCACTTT
CDR3 protein: CASSSTGGPLHF

clone size: once
D gene: .
J gene: TRBJ1-1
V gene: TRBV10-1
CDR3 DNA: TGCGCCAGCAGTGAGTCGACAGCGGCGGGAAAAGCTTTCTTT
CDR3 protein: CASSESTAAGKAFF

clone size: .
D gene: TRBD2
J gene: TRBJ2-1
V gene: TRBV4-3
CDR3 DNA: TGCGCCAGCAGCTTTGGGACTAGCAATGAGCAGTTCTTC
CDR3 protein: CASSFGTSNEQFF

clone size: .
D gene: .
J gene: TRBJ2-4
V gene: TRBV30
CDR3 DNA: TGTGCCTGGAGACCTAAAGGGGCAGGGATGAGGGATGGTGCCAAAAACATTCAGTACTTC
CDR3 protein: CAWRPKGAGMRDGAKNIQYF